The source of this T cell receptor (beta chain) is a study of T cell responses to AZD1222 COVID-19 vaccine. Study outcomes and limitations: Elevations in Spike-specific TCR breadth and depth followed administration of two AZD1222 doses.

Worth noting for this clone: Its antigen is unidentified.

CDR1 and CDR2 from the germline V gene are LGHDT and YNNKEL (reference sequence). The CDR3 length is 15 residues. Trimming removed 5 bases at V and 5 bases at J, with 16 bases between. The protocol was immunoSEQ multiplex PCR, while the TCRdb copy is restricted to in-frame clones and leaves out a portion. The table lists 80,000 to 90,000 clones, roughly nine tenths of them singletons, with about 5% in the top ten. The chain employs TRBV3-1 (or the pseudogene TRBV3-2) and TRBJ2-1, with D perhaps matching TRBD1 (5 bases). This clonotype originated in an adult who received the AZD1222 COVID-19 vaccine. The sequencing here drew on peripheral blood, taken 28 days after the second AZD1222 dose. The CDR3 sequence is CASSIGVGPDNEQFF. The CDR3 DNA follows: TGTGCCAGCAGCATCGGTGTGGGGCCCGACAATGAGCAGTTCTTC.